Following are 23 T cell receptor beta chains from one sample sequenced in a study of cytomegalovirus exposure and HLA in healthy donors. The study ran its PCR with 60 Vbeta and 13 Jbeta primers. Profiled with immunoSEQ multiplex PCR; TCRdb holds only in-frame clones, not every one. The table includes over 90,000 clones, 73% detected once. Sample: PBMCs. The receptors stem from a man in his forties or fifties in good health and CMV-seronegative.

The gene calls are TRBV4-3 and TRBJ2-1; D is perhaps TRBD1 (6 bases). CDR1 LGHNA and CDR2 YSLEER come from the germline V gene. The V end lost 0 bases, the J end lost 3 bases, and 21 bases lay between the germline ends. The CDR3 has 19 residues. This CDR3 reads CASSQDGGWTDTYYNEQFF. The CDR3 nucleotides read TGCGCCAGCAGCCAAGATGGGGGTTGGACAGACACCTACTACAATGAGCAGTTCTTC.

The rearrangement uses TRBV6-1 and TRBJ1-5; 7 bases line up with TRBD1. The germline V gene has CDR1 MNHNS and CDR2 SASEGT. The CDR3 consists of 15 residues. The V gene end was trimmed by 4 bases and the J gene end by 0 bases; junction bases not matched to a gene: 3. CDR3 region: CASSVRTGSNQPQHF. CDR3 coding DNA: TGTGCCAGCAGTGTTAGGACAGGTAGCAATCAGCCCCAGCATTTT.

The chain combines TRBV2 with TRBJ1-6; D might be TRBD1 (5 bases). Trimming pared 2 bases from V and 5 bases from J, leaving 13 bases between. The germline V gene has CDR1 SNHLY and CDR2 FYNNEI. CDR3 size: 16 residues. The CDR3 reads CASSERQGYDNSPLHF. The CDR3 coding sequence is TGTGCCAGCAGTGAACGTCAGGGTTACGATAATTCACCCCTCCACTTT.

This clone was counted between two and nine times. V usage is TRBV9 and J usage is TRBJ2-5, with 8 nucleotides matching TRBD2. The CDR3 length is 19 residues. Germline-derived CDR1 and CDR2 are SGDLS and YYNGEE. The V segment lost 2 bases and the J segment 4 bases; nucleotides outside the gene matches: 19. The CDR3 is CASSVGARGLVPPPETQYF. The CDR3 DNA sequence: TGTGCCAGCAGCGTTGGGGCCCGGGGACTAGTTCCCCCCCCAGAGACCCAGTACTTC.

V is TRBV18 and J is TRBJ2-1; D perhaps matches TRBD1 (5 bases). V was clipped by 5 bases and J by 10 bases, with 9 bases between them. The CDR3 covers 11 residues. CDR1 is KGHSH, CDR2 LQKENI, per germline. As DNA, the CDR3 is TGTGCCAGCTCATCTCGACAGGAGCAGTTCTTC. This encodes CASSSRQEQFF.

This clone showed up just once. This chain joins TRBV7-6 and TRBJ1-4; D perhaps matches TRBD1 (6 bases). CDR1 is SGHVS and CDR2 is FNYEAQ in the germline V gene. Trimming shortened V by 4 bases and J by 1 base, and 13 bases separated the two germline ends. The CDR3 has 16 residues. The CDR3 loop is CASSSIRGLTNEKLFF. CDR3 in DNA: TGTGCCAGCAGCTCAATTAGGGGGTTAACTAATGAAAAACTGTTTTTT.

This clone was detected once. The rearrangement uses TRBV6-1 and TRBJ2-2; D gene uncertain. The CDR3 consists of 15 residues. The V end was cut by 1 base, the J end by 0 bases, with 6 bases between. CDR1 and CDR2 (germline): MNHNS, SASEGT. The CDR3 spells CASSEGAPNTGELFF. The DNA for the CDR3 is TGTGCCAGCAGTGAAGGGGCACCGAACACCGGGGAGCTGTTTTTT.

This rearrangement joins TRBV2 to TRBJ1-4, with a possible D match to TRBD1 (6 bases). The CDR3 runs 14 residues. The V gene's germline CDR1 is SNHLY and CDR2 FYNNEI. V was shortened by 8 bases and J by 3 bases, with 13 bases between the two germline ends. CDR3 coding DNA: TGTGCCAGCGCTGGGGGCGTAGCTAATGAAAAACTGTTTTTT. Amino acids: CASAGGVANEKLFF.

This chain connects TRBV19 to TRBJ2-7; 10 bases are shared with TRBD1. Looked up from germline, CDR1 is LNHDA and CDR2 is SQIVND (reference sequence). Germline trimming cut 6 bases from V and 4 bases from J; bases unmatched to any gene: 9. This CDR3 has 15 amino acids. The CDR3 protein is CASRKAGQGIYEQYF. The CDR3 DNA reads TGTGCCAGTAGGAAAGCGGGACAGGGGATTTACGAGCAGTACTTC.

This sequence joins TRBV14 and TRBJ1-2, with D tentatively TRBD1 (5 bases). The CDR3 is 15 amino acids. CDR1 and CDR2 from the germline V gene are SGHDN and FVKESK. V dropped 0 bases and J dropped 7 bases, with 15 bases sitting between them. The CDR3 DNA reads TGTGCCAGCAGCCAAGATTTCGGGGGATTTAGTGGCTACACCTTC. Translating it yields CASSQDFGGFSGYTF.

This clone has only a few counts. The gene calls are TRBV7-9 and TRBJ1-2; 8 nucleotides align to TRBD1. J was trimmed by 7 bases and V by 1 base; bases with no gene match: 8. Germline lookup yields CDR1 SEHNR and CDR2 FQNEAQ (reference sequence). The CDR3 spans 15 residues. CDR3 residues: CASSLVGQGASGYTF. The DNA of the CDR3 is TGTGCCAGCAGCTTAGTTGGGCAGGGGGCGAGTGGCTACACCTTC.

The chain recombines TRBV7-8 with TRBJ1-6, with D tentatively TRBD1 (5 bases). Germline CDR1 and CDR2: SGHVS and FQNEAQ. V was cut by 5 bases and J by 3 bases, with 14 bases left in between. The CDR3 has 16 amino acids. DNA for the CDR3: TGTGCCAGCAGCGAGCAGGGAGGGTACTATAATTCACCCCTCCACTTT. Translating gives CASSEQGGYYNSPLHF.

The chain recombines TRBV15 with TRBJ2-1; TRBD1 is a possible D gene (6 bases). V lost 3 bases and J lost 4, with 10 bases in between. This CDR3 spans 14 amino acids. Germline V gives CDR1 LNHNV, CDR2 YYDKDF (reference sequence). The CDR3: CATSRDSPYNEQFF. The DNA of the CDR3 is TGTGCCACCAGCAGGGACAGTCCTTACAATGAGCAGTTCTTC.

This clone came up once. The V gene is TRBV12-5, the J gene TRBJ2-2; 7 positions match TRBD2. In germline, CDR1 is LGHNT, CDR2 FRNRAP. Trimming removed 4 bases from V and 7 bases from J; junction bases left unmatched: 24. The CDR3 contains 20 residues. Here the CDR3 reads CASGSLHQSGTKVSVGELFF. As DNA, the CDR3 is TGTGCTAGTGGTTCCTTACATCAAAGCGGGACTAAGGTCTCCGTCGGGGAGCTGTTTTTT.

The chain has TRBV29-1 and TRBJ1-1; no clear D gene. Trimming left V 4 bases short and J 5 bases short, with 20 bases between. The CDR3 contains 15 residues. Germline V gene data show CDR1 as SQVTM and CDR2 as ANQGSEA. Written as DNA, the CDR3 is TGCAGCGTTGCCCTCGGGAGCGGTCAGGTAACTGAAGCTTTCTTT. Its protein is CSVALGSGQVTEAFF.

This sequence joins TRBV4-1 and TRBJ1-6, with 10 positions matching TRBD1. Germline V CDR1 and CDR2: MGHRA, YSYEKL. Trimming cost V 5 bases and J 7 bases; bases outside gene matches: 5. The CDR3 totals 15 residues. DNA for the CDR3: TGCGCCAGCAGCTCCCGGACAGGGGGAAATTCACCCCTCCACTTT. This translates into CASSSRTGGNSPLHF.

This clone was detected only a few times. The chain recombines TRBV28 with TRBJ2-5; no firm D call. The CDR3 runs 13 residues. Germline lookup yields CDR1 MDHEN and CDR2 SYDVKM. The V gene lost 7 bases and the J gene lost 4 bases, with 13 bases spanning the gap. The CDR3 region is CASTPFIRETQYF. In DNA, the CDR3 is TGTGCCAGCACCCCTTTTATCAGAGAGACCCAGTACTTC.

This chain links TRBV6-6 with TRBJ2-2; 8 nucleotides match TRBD2. Looked up from germline, CDR1 is MNHNY and CDR2 is SVGAGI (reference sequence). The V gene end was trimmed by 6 bases and the J gene end by 3 bases; junction bases not matched to a gene: 3. This CDR3 contains 14 residues. Written as DNA, the CDR3 is TGTGCCAGCAGCTCGGGGGGGCACACCGGGGAGCTGTTTTTT. Protein: CASSSGGHTGELFF.

The count of this clone is one. The gene calls are TRBV5-5 and TRBJ1-1; a weak D match, TRBD1 (5 bases). V was trimmed by 5 bases and J by 0 bases, leaving 17 bases between them. The CDR3 is 16 amino acids. Germline V gene data show CDR1 as SGHKS and CDR2 as YYEKEE (reference sequence). The CDR3 loop is CASRARVGWLNTEAFF. DNA of the CDR3: TGTGCCAGCAGGGCCAGGGTGGGTTGGCTGAACACTGAAGCTTTCTTT.

V and J are TRBV5-1 and TRBJ2-5; 11 nucleotides match TRBD2. The CDR3 is made up of 16 amino acids. V lost 0 bases, J lost 2 bases, and 3 bases stayed unmatched. The germline gives CDR1 SGHRS, CDR2 YFSETQ. The DNA for the CDR3 is TGCGCCAGCAGCTTGGCTAGCGGGGGGCAGCAAGAGACCCAGTACTTC. Translating gives CASSLASGGQQETQYF.

The rearrangement joins TRBV5-6 to TRBJ2-7, with 9 bases identical to TRBD1. This CDR3 contains 14 residues. J was trimmed by 4 bases and V by 5 bases; bases with no gene match: 7. Germline V gene lookup returns CDR1 SGHDT and CDR2 YYEEEE. The CDR3 DNA sequence: TGTGCCAGCAGGGTACAGGGGGCTAGGTACGAGCAGTACTTC. It encodes CASRVQGARYEQYF.

The chain recombines TRBV11-2 with TRBJ2-4; 10 bases align to TRBD1. Germline trimming cut 6 bases from V and 0 bases from J; bases unmatched to any gene: 2. Germline V gives CDR1 SGHAT, CDR2 FQNNGV. CDR3 size: 15 residues. CDR3 sequence: CASRGQGRAKNIQYF. DNA of the CDR3: TGTGCCAGCAGGGGACAGGGGAGAGCCAAAAACATTCAGTACTTC.

The chain carries TRBV7-9 and TRBJ1-2; 10 nucleotides line up with TRBD1. Germline CDR1 and CDR2: SEHNR and FQNEAQ (reference sequence). The CDR3 runs 15 residues. Germline trimming cut 5 bases from V and 6 bases from J; bases unmatched to any gene: 9. DNA of the CDR3: TGTGCCAGCAGCCTTGGACAGGGGGGATACGATGGCTACACCTTC. Residues: CASSLGQGGYDGYTF.